This T cell receptor beta chain was identified in a study of cytomegalovirus exposure and HLA in healthy donors. Whole-study findings and limits: It was reported in a later analysis that an Asian-associated ancestry cluster showed fewer N-insertions than the 666-donor mean. The records held CMV serostatus as the only immune exposure information.

After removal of 6 bases from V and 2 bases from J, the junction contained 3 bases not matched to a gene. Germline-derived CDR1 and CDR2 are MNHEY and SMNVEV (reference sequence). The CDR3 has 14 residues. The PCR made use of 60 Vbeta and 13 Jbeta primers. Here immunoSEQ multiplex PCR was the method, and the copy in TCRdb shows in-frame clones only, minus some. Among about 200,000 clones, approximately 86% were seen once, and the ten largest hold 1.5% to 2%. Of note for this clone: Its antigen is not known. Other nucleotide sequences from this sample produce the same CDR3.

The J gene is TRBJ2-7, the V gene TRBV27; 11 positions agree with TRBD1. The sequence was collected from a woman aged 18-30 years in good health and CMV-seronegative. The sequenced material came from PBMCs. CDR3 amino acids: CASSGTGGAYEQYF. Here the CDR3 DNA reads TGTGCCAGCAGCGGGACAGGGGGTGCCTACGAGCAGTACTTC.